These 19 T cell receptor beta chains share one sample of origin, sequenced in a study of blood T cells in healthy people across ages. A second roughly 6 to 12 cycle PCR used barcoded and J-beta primers. TCRdb analysed the 5' RACE reads with MiXCR anew, one entry per CDR3 protein. The repertoire holds 710,000 or so distinct CDR3 sequences, with 32% as singletons. Sequenced input: blood. These receptors came from a woman of 80 years or more in good health.

The V gene is TRBV2, the J gene TRBJ2-2; D is unresolved. Germline loops: CDR1 SNHLY, CDR2 FYNNEI. V was trimmed by 6 bases and J by 1 base, leaving 12 bases between them. CDR3 length: 15 residues. The CDR3 sequence: CASRILRGNTGELFF. CDR3 DNA: TGTGCCAGCAGGATCCTGAGAGGGAACACCGGGGAGCTGTTTTTT. The full variable domain, completed using reference TRBV2 and TRBJ2-2, is EPEVTQTPSHQVTQMGQEVILRCVPISNHLYFYWYRQILGQKVEFLVSFYNNEISEKSEIFDDQFSVERPDGSNFTLKIRSTKLEDSAMYFCASRILRGNTGELFFGEGSRLTVL.

On this clonotype itself: A much larger clone lies a single base off, so this may be a read error. The chain recombines TRBV12-3 or TRBV12-4 with TRBJ2-7; possibly TRBD1 for D (6 bases). CDR3 length equals 12 residues. The V and J ends lost 6 bases and 7 bases respectively, with 13 bases between them. CDR3: CASRTGYNEQYF. The CDR3 nucleotides are TGTGCCAGCAGAACAGGGTACAATGAGCAGTACTTC.

This clonotype was seen a single time. This chain uses TRBV5-1 with TRBJ2-5; TRBD2 matches 13 bases. The V and J ends lost 4 bases and 2 bases, in that order; junction bases with no gene match: 14. This CDR3 is 19 amino acids long. In germline, CDR1 is SGHRS, CDR2 YFSETQ. The CDR3 loop reads CASSTLTSGGARRQETQYF. In nucleotides, the CDR3 is TGCGCCAGCAGCACCCTCACTAGCGGGGGGGCCCGAAGGCAAGAGACCCAGTACTTC.

This clonotype was counted between two and nine times. The V gene is TRBV6-2 or TRBV6-3, the J gene TRBJ1-1, with D possibly matching TRBD1 (5 bases). CDR1 is MNHEY and CDR2 is SVGEGT in the germline V gene. V lost 2 bases and J 4 bases, leaving 11 bases between the germline ends. This CDR3 has 14 residues. The CDR3 reads CASSYRGGSTEAFF. CDR3 sequence (DNA): TGTGCCAGCAGTTACCGGGGGGGTAGCACTGAAGCTTTCTTT.

In this sample, this clonotype turned up many times. The chain couples TRBV20-1 to TRBJ1-5; D is perhaps TRBD1 (5 bases). V dropped 2 bases and J dropped 5 bases, with 13 bases sitting between them. This CDR3 comprises 14 residues. From germline, CDR1 is DFQATT and CDR2 SNEGSKA (reference sequence). This CDR3 is CSARRGKYDQPQHF. The CDR3, as DNA: TGCAGTGCTAGAAGGGGCAAGTATGATCAGCCCCAGCATTTT.

The CDR3 DNA reads as TGTGCCAGCAGCCAGACAGGGGCCAATGAGCAGTTCTTC. This translates into CASSQTGANEQFF. The chain couples TRBV4-2 to TRBJ2-1; TRBD1 aligns across 8 bases. V trimming: 3 bases; J trimming: 6 bases; junction bases outside the gene matches: 1. This CDR3 has 13 amino acids. Per the germline V gene, CDR1 is LGHNA and CDR2 is YNFKEQ.

This clonotype was counted a few times. It may be a read error: a sequence one base away is much more abundant. The V call is TRBV3-1, the J call TRBJ2-1; D is ambiguous. The CDR3 has 15 amino acids. Germline lookup yields CDR1 LGHDT and CDR2 YNNKEL (reference sequence). CDR3 amino acids: CTSSQGRGAHNEQFF. CDR3 nucleotides: TGTACCAGCAGCCAAGGACGCGGAGCTCACAATGAGCAGTTCTTC.

This clonotype was counted ten times or more. At one of its ends the junction is not consistent with the germline gene, which may arise from a read error. This chain joins TRBV30 and TRBJ2-6; TRBD2 is a possible D gene (5 bases). Germline CDR1 is GTSNPN and CDR2 is SVGIG (reference sequence). The CDR3 is made up of 16 amino acids. This chain's CDR3 is CARRPRRASGANVLTF. CDR3 DNA sequence: TGTGCCCGGAGGCCCCGACGAGCCTCTGGGGCCAACGTCCTGACTTTC.

This clonotype has at least ten counts. This chain connects TRBV30 to TRBJ2-1, with 7 positions matching TRBD2. The J segment lost 1 base and the V segment lost 2 bases, leaving 5 bases of the junction unmatched. CDR1 is GTSNPN and CDR2 is SVGIG in the germline V gene (reference sequence). The CDR3 is 15 amino acids. Here the CDR3 reads CAWSNYGGSYNEQFF. The DNA of the CDR3 is TGTGCCTGGAGTAATTACGGGGGGTCCTACAATGAGCAGTTCTTC.

The chain combines TRBV4-1 with TRBJ1-2; 7 nucleotides match TRBD1. The V segment lost 1 base and the J segment 8 bases; nucleotides outside the gene matches: 7. Germline CDR1 and CDR2: MGHRA and YSYEKL. This CDR3 is 14 amino acids long. CDR3 loop: CASSQGGGSEGYTF. For the CDR3, the DNA is TGCGCCAGCAGCCAAGGAGGGGGCTCCGAGGGCTACACCTTC.

A note on this clonotype: The germline gene is not matched at one end of the junction; a read error may be the cause. CDR3 loop: CVSSLADQETQYF. The DNA of the CDR3 is TGCGTCAGCAGCTTGGCAGATCAAGAGACCCAGTACTTC. V and J are TRBV5-1 and TRBJ2-5; D not certain. The CDR3 sequence is 13 residues long. The germline CDR1 and CDR2 sequences are SGHRS and YFSETQ.

The chain links TRBV5-1 to TRBJ2-3; 9 positions match TRBD2. V was pared by 4 bases and J by 3 bases, with 9 bases of the junction left unmatched. This CDR3 is built from 16 residues. Per germline, CDR1 SGHRS and CDR2 YFSETQ. The CDR3 DNA reads TGCGCCAGCAGCCCCACCGGGACTAGCTTAACAGATACGCAGTATTTT. Translating gives CASSPTGTSLTDTQYF.

The count of this clonotype is one. The rearrangement joins TRBV7-2 to TRBJ2-7; D unresolved. The V and J ends lost 5 bases and 2 bases respectively, with 10 bases between them. The CDR3 contains 13 residues. The germline V gene has CDR1 SGHTA and CDR2 FQGNSA. Here the CDR3 DNA reads TGTGCCAGCAGCCACAGTGGCACCTACGAGCAGTACTTC. Residues: CASSHSGTYEQYF.

The chain links TRBV9 to TRBJ1-2, with TRBD1 as a possible D gene (5 bases). Germline values: CDR1 SGDLS, CDR2 YYNGEE. V lost 0 bases and J lost 4, with 13 bases in between. The CDR3 sequence is 15 residues long. The CDR3 DNA reads TGTGCCAGCAGCGTAGGTCTAGGGGAGGCCTATGGCTACACCTTC. Translating gives CASSVGLGEAYGYTF.

The sample holds many counts of this clonotype. A much larger clone differs from this one at a single base, so this may be a read error. The chain combines TRBV4-2 with TRBJ1-4, with D unresolved. This CDR3 has 12 amino acids. From germline, CDR1 is LGHNA and CDR2 YNFKEQ. The CDR3 DNA is TGTGCCAGCAGCCCTCGTGGTGAAAAACGGTTTTTT. Translating gives CASSPRGEKRFF.

In this sample, this clonotype turned up a few times. V gene TRBV7-9 combines with J gene TRBJ1-5, with 9 positions matching TRBD1. J gave up 7 bases and V 1 base, and 8 bases lay outside the gene matches. Germline V gene sequence: CDR1 SEHNR, CDR2 FQNEAQ (reference sequence). CDR3 size: 16 residues. The CDR3 nucleotides are TGTGCCAGCAGCTTAGTCGGGACAGGGATGGGCCAGCCCCAGCATTTT. It yields the protein CASSLVGTGMGQPQHF.

This chain connects TRBV7-2 to TRBJ2-1; 7 bases line up with TRBD2. This CDR3 comprises 15 residues. The J segment lost 5 bases and the V segment lost 4 bases, leaving 8 bases of the junction unmatched. The germline V gene has CDR1 SGHTA and CDR2 FQGNSA. The CDR3 loop reads CASSSSGTANNEQFF. The CDR3, as DNA: TGTGCCAGCAGCTCGAGCGGGACCGCCAACAATGAGCAGTTCTTC. The full variable domain, in which reference TRBV7-2 and TRBJ2-1 provide the parts outside the CDR3, is GAGVSQSPSNKVTEKGKDVELRCDPISGHTALYWYRQSLGQGLEFLIYFQGNSAPDKSGLPSDRFSAERTGGSVSTLTIQRTQQEDSAVYLCASSSSGTANNEQFFGPGTRLTVL.

This clonotype has at least ten counts. The chain joins TRBV21-1 to TRBJ2-1. TRBV21-1 is assigned pseudogene status. CDR3 length: 14 amino acids. Here the CDR3 DNA reads TGTGCCAGCCCAAAGGCTGACTCCTACAATGAGCAGTTCTTC. Translation gives CASPKADSYNEQFF.

About this clonotype: A read error is possible here, since a much larger clone lies one base away. This chain joins TRBV6-5 and TRBJ2-3, with 7 bases fitting TRBD2. V shed 6 bases, J shed 4 bases, and the junction held 13 bases outside the gene matches. Germline assignment: CDR1 MNHEY and CDR2 SVGAGI. This CDR3 spans 16 amino acids. CDR3 region: CASRPFGRGFSDTQYF. For the CDR3, the DNA is TGTGCCAGCAGGCCTTTTGGGCGGGGGTTCTCAGATACGCAGTATTTT.